This T cell receptor (beta chain) is drawn from a study of T cells after yellow fever vaccination. Study-wide results and limits: Post-booster samples contained most primary-vaccination clones (approximately 95% CD4, about 87% CD8).

5'RACE template switching added a universal primer site and UMIs to TCR cDNA. TCRdb independently ran MiXCR on the 5' RACE reads; one entry per CDR3 protein. The sample has 500,000 to 650,000 distinct CDR3 sequences; 13% are singletons. V dropped 7 bases and J dropped 4 bases, with 11 bases sitting between them. Germline CDR1 reads MNHEY; CDR2 reads SVGEGT. This CDR3 has 13 amino acids. This clonotype was counted a few times. Antigen unknown. This sequence originates from a man in his thirties or forties who received the YFV17D yellow fever vaccine. The chain links TRBV6-2 or TRBV6-3 to TRBJ1-5; D is undetermined. Specimen: PBMCs, collected on the day of the yellow fever booster vaccination. The CDR3 reads CASTRTENQPQHF. The DNA for the CDR3 is TGTGCCAGCACCCGGACGGAGAATCAGCCCCAGCATTTT.